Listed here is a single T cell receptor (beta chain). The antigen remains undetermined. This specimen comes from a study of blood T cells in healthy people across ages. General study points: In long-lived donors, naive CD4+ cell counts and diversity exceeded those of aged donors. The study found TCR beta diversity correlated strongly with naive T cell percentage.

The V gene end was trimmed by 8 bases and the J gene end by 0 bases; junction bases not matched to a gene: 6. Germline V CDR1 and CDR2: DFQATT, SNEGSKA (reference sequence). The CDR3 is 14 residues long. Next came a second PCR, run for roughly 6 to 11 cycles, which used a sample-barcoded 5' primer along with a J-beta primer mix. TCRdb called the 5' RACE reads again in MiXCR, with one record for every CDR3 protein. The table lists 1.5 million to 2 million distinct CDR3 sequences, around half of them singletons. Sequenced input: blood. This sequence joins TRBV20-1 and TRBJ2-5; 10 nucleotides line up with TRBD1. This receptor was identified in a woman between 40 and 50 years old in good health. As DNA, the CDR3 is TGCAGTTCGGGGGACAGGGGTAACCAAGAGACCCAGTACTTC. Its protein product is CSSGDRGNQETQYF.